These 17 T cell receptor beta chains originate from one sample sequenced in a study of cytomegalovirus exposure and HLA in healthy donors. Profiled with immunoSEQ multiplex PCR; TCRdb holds only in-frame clones, not every one. The sample includes approximately 120,000 clones, about 96% of them seen just once. The sample taken for sequencing was PBMCs. These receptors came from a man aged 18 to 35 in good health and CMV-seronegative.

The J gene is TRBJ1-3, the V gene TRBV6-6, with 8 bases identical to TRBD1. V was clipped by 5 bases and J by 3 bases; unmatched bases: 9. This CDR3 region has 16 residues. Germline V gene sequence: CDR1 MNHNY, CDR2 SVGAGI (reference sequence). The CDR3 sequence: CASSHLGQGGGNTIYF. The CDR3 DNA follows: TGTGCCAGCAGTCACCTCGGACAGGGTGGTGGAAACACCATATATTTT.

V and J are TRBV2 and TRBJ1-3; D unclear. The CDR3 length is 13 residues. V was pared by 2 bases and J by 3 bases, with 5 bases between. CDR1 SNHLY and CDR2 FYNNEI come from the germline V gene. CDR3 protein: CASSEQNGNTIYF. In nucleotides, the CDR3 is TGTGCCAGCAGTGAACAGAATGGAAACACCATATATTTT.

V and J are TRBV6-5 and TRBJ2-1; 7 nucleotides match TRBD2. CDR1 is MNHEY and CDR2 is SVGAGI in the germline V gene. V shed 4 bases, J shed 6 bases, and the junction held 6 bases outside the gene matches. The CDR3 length is 14 residues. The CDR3 reads CASSSSGIVNEQFF. The CDR3 DNA reads TGTGCCAGCAGTTCCAGCGGGATCGTCAATGAGCAGTTCTTC.

The CDR3 loop reads CASSSVRAGEAYEQYF. The CDR3 DNA is TGTGCCAGCAGTTCCGTCCGAGCGGGAGAGGCCTACGAGCAGTACTTC. V gene TRBV6-6 combines with J gene TRBJ2-7; 8 bases align to TRBD2. V lost 4 bases and J lost 2; bases outside the gene matches: 10. The CDR3 is 16 residues long. Per the germline V gene, CDR1 is MNHNY and CDR2 is SVGAGI (reference sequence).

This chain links TRBV28 with TRBJ1-2, with TRBD1 matching over 9 bases. After removal of 6 bases from V and 5 bases from J, the junction contained 10 bases not matched to a gene. CDR3 length: 15 residues. Germline-derived CDR1 and CDR2 are MDHEN and SYDVKM. Here the CDR3 reads CASSSRGQGIYGYTF. The CDR3 DNA is TGTGCCAGCAGCTCGCGGGGACAGGGAATATATGGCTACACCTTC.

V is TRBV2 and J is TRBJ2-1, with 7 nucleotides matching TRBD1. Trimming took 3 bases from V and 6 from J; bases not matched to a gene: 8. CDR3 length: 15 amino acids. The germline CDR1 and CDR2 sequences are SNHLY and FYNNEI. Here the CDR3 reads CASSEGKGGLNEQFF. The DNA for the CDR3 is TGTGCCAGCAGTGAGGGAAAAGGGGGCCTCAATGAGCAGTTCTTC.

V is TRBV12-5 and J is TRBJ2-7; TRBD1 is a possible D gene (6 bases). CDR3 length: 14 amino acids. V lost 5 bases and J lost 5, with 16 bases in between. Looked up from germline, CDR1 is LGHNT and CDR2 is FRNRAP. CDR3 residues: CASGPHTGFHEQYF. CDR3 in DNA: TGTGCTAGTGGTCCCCATACAGGGTTCCACGAGCAGTACTTC.

The chain carries TRBV5-4 and TRBJ2-5, with D perhaps TRBD1 (5 bases). The V gene lost 5 bases and the J gene lost 3 bases, with 11 bases spanning the gap. The CDR3 extends over 13 amino acids. The germline V gene encodes CDR1 SGHNT and CDR2 YYREEE (reference sequence). CDR3 in amino acids: CASRGRVEETQYF. Written as DNA, the CDR3 is TGTGCCAGCAGGGGCAGGGTTGAAGAGACCCAGTACTTC. Complete variable domain (other parts from reference TRBV5-4 and TRBJ2-5): ETGVTQSPTHLIKTRGQQVTLRCSSQSGHNTVSWYQQALGQGPQFIFQYYREEENGRGNFPPRFSGLQFPNYSSELNVNALELDDSALYLCASRGRVEETQYFGPGTRLLVL.

The chain recombines TRBV11-3 with TRBJ2-5; 7 bases line up with TRBD2. The CDR3 consists of 13 residues. Germline-derived CDR1 and CDR2 are SGHNT and YENEEA. J was trimmed by 3 bases and V by 3 bases; bases with no gene match: 1. The CDR3 DNA reads TGTGCCAGCAGCTTGGGGGGGGAAGAGACCCAGTACTTC. Protein sequence: CASSLGGEETQYF. The variable domain in full, completed from reference TRBV11-3 and TRBJ2-5, reads EAGVVQSPRYKIIEKKQPVAFWCNPISGHNTLYWYLQNLGQGPELLIRYENEEAVDDSQLPKDRFSAERLKGVDSTLKIQPAELGDSAVYLCASSLGGEETQYFGPGTRLLVL.

This sequence joins TRBV29-1 and TRBJ1-1, with D possibly matching TRBD1 (6 bases). Trimming cost V 4 bases and J 6 bases, with 12 bases left between them. Germline V gene data show CDR1 as SQVTM and CDR2 as ANQGSEA. This CDR3 has 12 residues. Here the CDR3 DNA reads TGCAGCGTTGGGTACAGGGCGGCTGAAGCTTTCTTT. Its protein product is CSVGYRAAEAFF.

The chain employs TRBV7-8 and TRBJ2-7; TRBD2 agrees at 10 bases. Germline-derived CDR1 and CDR2 are SGHVS and FQNEAQ. The CDR3 covers 17 residues. V was clipped by 5 bases and J by 5 bases; unmatched bases: 15. CDR3: CASSTPTGAGGPHEQYF. Here the CDR3 DNA reads TGTGCCAGCAGCACCCCCACCGGAGCGGGAGGGCCCCACGAGCAGTACTTC.

The rearrangement joins TRBV29-1 to TRBJ2-3, with TRBD2 identical over 8 bases. Losses at the gene ends were 5 bases for V and 0 bases for J; bases not matched to a gene: 4. The CDR3 is 14 amino acids. Germline V gives CDR1 SQVTM, CDR2 ANQGSEA. The chain's CDR3 is CSVPTSGSTDTQYF. In DNA form, the CDR3 reads TGCAGCGTTCCCACTAGCGGAAGCACAGATACGCAGTATTTT.

The gene calls are TRBV7-3 and TRBJ2-2, with D tentatively TRBD2 (5 bases). V was trimmed by 1 base and J by 0 bases, leaving 9 bases between them. Germline V gene lookup returns CDR1 SGHTA and CDR2 FQGTGA. There are 16 residues in the CDR3. The CDR3 nucleotides read TGTGCCAGCAGCTTAAGGTCCGGGGCGAACACCGGGGAGCTGTTTTTT. It yields the protein CASSLRSGANTGELFF.

The rearrangement uses TRBV7-2 and TRBJ2-5; perhaps TRBD2 as D (6 bases). CDR1 and CDR2 (germline): SGHTA, FQGNSA. This CDR3 has 13 residues. V was shortened by 6 bases and J by 5 bases, with 13 bases between the two germline ends. This CDR3 is CASRWGGGETQYF. The CDR3 DNA is TGTGCCAGCAGATGGGGTGGAGGGGAGACCCAGTACTTC.

V and J are TRBV19 and TRBJ2-4, with D maybe TRBD2 (6 bases). Germline loops: CDR1 LNHDA, CDR2 SQIVND (reference sequence). CDR3 length equals 17 residues. V lost 5 bases and J lost 0, with 17 bases in between. The CDR3 sequence: CASSPRLADRAKNIQYF. The CDR3 region has the DNA TGTGCCAGTAGTCCCAGGTTAGCGGACCGAGCCAAAAACATTCAGTACTTC.

The CDR3 spells CASSPPDRGNNEQFF. The CDR3 coding sequence is TGTGCCAGCAGTCCCCCGGACAGGGGGAACAATGAGCAGTTCTTC. V and J are TRBV6-6 and TRBJ2-1, with 10 nucleotides matching TRBD1. Germline CDR1 reads MNHNY; CDR2 reads SVGAGI (reference sequence). The CDR3 covers 15 residues. After removal of 5 bases from V and 5 bases from J, the junction contained 6 bases not matched to a gene.

The rearrangement joins TRBV19 to TRBJ2-5; 8 nucleotides agree with TRBD2. V was clipped by 5 bases and J by 5 bases; unmatched bases: 10. Germline V gives CDR1 LNHDA, CDR2 SQIVND (reference sequence). The CDR3 is made up of 15 amino acids. The CDR3 DNA follows: TGTGCCAGTAGTCTCAAGCGGGAGCCGGGGGAGACCCAGTACTTC. It yields the protein CASSLKREPGETQYF.